A selection of T cell receptor beta chains follows, all from one sample in a study of blood T cell repertoires in COVID-19. The table came from immunoSEQ multiplex PCR; TCRdb's copy has only in-frame clones and leaves some out. The data show approximately 230,000 clones, 70% to 85% seen once. Sequencing was carried out using peripheral blood. The source is a woman aged 40 to 50 with active or convalescent COVID-19. CDR3s include the opening cysteine and the closing phenylalanine or tryptophan. Fields, in order: clone size, D gene, V gene, J gene, CDR3 protein, CDR3 DNA. The D gene is left open where the match is weak. The size of a clone is reported for some rows only, either as once, few or many, or as a class for expanded clones.

.	.	TRBV12-3/TRBV12-4	TRBJ1-2	CASSSGLNYGYTF	TGTGCCAGCAGTTCAGGGCTTAACTATGGCTACACCTTC
.	.	TRBV6-5	TRBJ1-5	CASSYSYRGNQPQHF	TGTGCCAGCAGTTACTCCTATAGAGGGAATCAGCCCCAGCATTTT
.	TRBD2	TRBV4-1	TRBJ2-2	CASSRLLAGGPFGELFF	TGCGCCAGCAGCCGCTTACTAGCGGGGGGGCCGTTCGGGGAGCTGTTTTTT
.	TRBD2	TRBV6-1	TRBJ2-3	CASSELRTGGADTQYF	TGTGCCAGCAGCGAACTAAGGACGGGAGGCGCAGATACGCAGTATTTT
.	TRBD2	TRBV9	TRBJ2-2	CASSVVGLAGNTGELFF	TGTGCCAGCAGCGTAGTGGGACTAGCGGGGAACACCGGGGAGCTGTTTTTT
.	.	TRBV6-5	TRBJ2-2	CASSRLLTGELFF	TGTGCCAGCAGTAGACTCCTGACCGGGGAGCTGTTTTTT
.	.	TRBV12-5	TRBJ1-1	CASGLAGGTEAFF	TGTGCTAGTGGTTTGGCCGGAGGGACTGAAGCTTTCTTT
.	.	TRBV5-1	TRBJ1-5	CASSLGAYNQPQHF	TGCGCCAGCAGCTTGGGGGCGTACAATCAGCCCCAGCATTTT
few	TRBD2	TRBV10-3	TRBJ2-2	CATRTSGGANTGELFF	TGTGCCACTAGGACTAGCGGGGGGGCCAACACCGGGGAGCTGTTTTTT
once	TRBD2	TRBV6-5	TRBJ2-4	CASSSTSGGIVQYF	TGTGCCAGCAGTTCAACTAGCGGGGGAATAGTTCAGTACTTC
.	.	TRBV14	TRBJ1-1	CASSAIEGRTEAFF	TGTGCCAGCAGCGCTATAGAGGGGAGGACTGAAGCTTTCTTT
few	TRBD2	TRBV24-1	TRBJ2-3	CATRLADTQYF	TGTGCCACCAGACTAGCGGATACGCAGTATTTT
.	TRBD1	TRBV10-3	TRBJ2-3	CAISVGQGPDTQYF	TGTGCCATCAGTGTAGGACAGGGCCCAGATACGCAGTATTTT
.	.	TRBV5-3	TRBJ1-3	CARSLAAGRNTIYF	TGTGCCAGAAGCTTGGCGGCAGGGCGTAACACCATATATTTT
few	TRBD2	TRBV7-3	TRBJ2-1	CASSLYSGGASYNEQFF	TGTGCCAGCAGCCTTTATAGCGGGGGGGCCTCCTACAATGAGCAGTTCTTC
.	.	TRBV2	TRBJ1-5	CASTSQDQPQHF	TGTGCCAGCACGTCACAGGATCAGCCCCAGCATTTT
.	.	TRBV5-1	TRBJ1-5	CASSLVGGNQPQHF	TGCGCCAGCAGCTTGGTGGGGGGTAATCAGCCCCAGCATTTT
once	.	TRBV7-9	TRBJ1-1	CASSLRLTEAFF	TGTGCCAGCAGCTTGCGTTTGACTGAAGCTTTCTTT
once	TRBD2	TRBV12-3/TRBV12-4	TRBJ2-7	CASTVGTSYEQYF	TGTGCCAGCACCGTGGGGACTAGCTACGAGCAGTACTTC
few	TRBD2	TRBV11-2	TRBJ2-1	CASSPRLAGARDEQFF	TGTGCCAGCAGCCCGCGACTAGCGGGAGCGAGGGATGAGCAGTTCTTC
.	.	TRBV11-2	TRBJ1-2	CASSLGHGGYTF	TGTGCCAGCAGCTTAGGCCACGGTGGCTACACCTTC
.	.	TRBV27	TRBJ1-2	CASRLGGGYGYTF	TGTGCCAGCAGATTAGGGGGGGGCTATGGCTACACCTTC
few	TRBD1	TRBV15	TRBJ2-1	CATSRDRDSYNEQFF	TGTGCCACCAGCAGAGATAGGGACAGCTACAATGAGCAGTTCTTC
.	TRBD2	TRBV24-1	TRBJ2-5	CATSDPGGGLETQYF	TGTGCCACCAGTGATCCCGGGGGGGGCTTAGAGACCCAGTACTTC
.	.	TRBV18	TRBJ2-3	CASSPSGRTDTQYF	TGTGCCAGCTCACCGAGCGGACGCACAGATACGCAGTATTTT
.	.	TRBV3-1/TRBV3-2	TRBJ1-5	CASSQQGGQPQHF	TGTGCCAGCAGCCAGCAGGGAGGTCAGCCCCAGCATTTT
.	TRBD2	TRBV5-1	TRBJ2-1	CASSLRVNSVSGGYNEQFF	TGCGCCAGCAGCTTGCGGGTGAATAGTGTCAGCGGGGGATACAATGAGCAGTTCTTC